This TCR beta chain was profiled in a study of post-analysis software for immune sequencing data (dated by TCRdb to about 2015). Study-level background: Relapsing-remitting, secondary progressive and progressive-relapsing multiple sclerosis were recorded as disease courses, and subtype annotation was lacking for some patients. Patient repertoires were compared against about a dozen previously published healthy control repertoires from donors aged roughly 6 to 28 years. A subset of samples was prepared in parallel using single-end sample barcoding, then pooled and co-amplified after Illumina adapter ligation. Here is what the overall study found, with its caveats: Normalized Chao1 diversity was significantly lower in multiple sclerosis patients than controls, suggesting substantial peripheral T-cell clonal expansion. When samples were clustered directly using the F measure, samples prepared in the same batch co-clustered strongly, which prompted a batch-effect correction. Patients showed significantly higher frequencies than controls for five TRBV segments, among them TRBV5-6, TRBV5-1 and TRBV20-1. The multiple sclerosis patient group was slightly younger than the control group.

Ends trimmed: V by 5 bases, J by 13 bases; bases unmatched to a gene: 15. From a lookup of the germline V gene, CDR1 and CDR2 are SGHVS and FQNEAQ. The CDR3 has 15 amino acids, counting the end cysteine and phenylalanine. The read is trimmed to its CDR3 DNA, 45 bases read in frame from base 1. This clonotype has just a few counts. Which antigen it targets is not known. Base qualities were left out, and no much larger clone turns up one base away. TCR beta repertoires were profiled from peripheral blood of 10 to 15 young patients with multiple sclerosis to demonstrate the VDJtools post-analysis software. The patients with multiple sclerosis were children and adolescents between roughly 6 and 17 years of age. Library preparation was by PCR. Instrument used: Illumina HiSeq 2500. To reduce PCR and sequencing biases, unique molecular identifiers were built into the TCR beta cDNA libraries. Per 1 to 10 million input T cells, roughly 0.5 million cDNA molecules were obtained, such that each molecule approximated one T cell. The same protocol used for the earlier healthy control dataset was applied to prepare and sequence the patient libraries. Within a given batch, samples were prepared together, multiplexed and sequenced on the same HiSeq lane. As for the original processing: MIGEC handled the raw barcoded reads, throwing out single-read molecular identifier groups before consensus assembly and CDR3 extraction. VDJtools was used for post-analysis of the clonotype tables, and diversity was normalized by down-sampling every dataset to the size of the smallest sample. In repertoire overlap clustering, CDR3 amino acid sequences, but not nucleotide sequences, were matched to correct batch-related cross-sample contamination. Starting from the raw public reads, TCRdb applied fastp trimming at Q25, assembled clones with MiXCR and retained in-frame beta chains. Duplicate CDR3 protein sequences are folded into a single record with the most common DNA and genes. The V and J calls were not made by the authors but by TCRdb's processing. This sample gives 650,000 to 850,000 distinct CDR3 sequences in total; just over 45% of them show up just once. The ten most abundant clones make up 4.9% of the sample.

Material: blood. This receptor was obtained from a girl aged 5 to 17 with multiple sclerosis. The chain is encoded by TRBV7-8 joined to TRBJ2-1, and 9 junction bases match TRBD2. The CDR3 region reads CASSLYPLAGTYQFF. In nucleotide form, the sequence is TGTGCCAGCAGCCTCTACCCGCTAGCGGGAACGTATCAGTTCTTC.